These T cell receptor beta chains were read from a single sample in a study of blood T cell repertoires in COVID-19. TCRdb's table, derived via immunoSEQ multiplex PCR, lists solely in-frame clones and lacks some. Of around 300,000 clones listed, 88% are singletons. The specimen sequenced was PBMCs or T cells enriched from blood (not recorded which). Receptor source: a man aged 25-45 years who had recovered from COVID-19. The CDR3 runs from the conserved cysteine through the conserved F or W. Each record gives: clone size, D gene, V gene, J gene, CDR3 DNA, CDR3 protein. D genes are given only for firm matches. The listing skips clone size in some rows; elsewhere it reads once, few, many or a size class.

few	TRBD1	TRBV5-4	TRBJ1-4	TGTGCCAGCAGCTTGGGACAGGGGGATGAAAAACTGTTTTTT	CASSLGQGDEKLFF
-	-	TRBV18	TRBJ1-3	TGTGCCAGCTCACCCCGGGGTAGCAGTGCCAGCTCTGGAAACACCATATATTTT	CASSPRGSSASSGNTIYF
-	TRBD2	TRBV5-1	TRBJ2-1	TGCGCCAGCAGCTGGATAGCGGGGGGCTTCAACAATGAGCAGTTCTTC	CASSWIAGGFNNEQFF
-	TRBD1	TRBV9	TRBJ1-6	TGTGCCAGCAGCGCCCATGGAGGAGGGACAGGAACACACTCACCCCTCCACTTT	CASSAHGGGTGTHSPLHF
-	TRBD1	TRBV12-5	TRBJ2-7	TGTGCTAGTGCTAAGGACAGGGGAACCTACGAGCAGTACTTC	CASAKDRGTYEQYF
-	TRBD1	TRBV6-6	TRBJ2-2	TGTGCCAGCAGTCCCCCTCTAGGGACAGGTAACACCGGGGAGCTGTTTTTT	CASSPPLGTGNTGELFF
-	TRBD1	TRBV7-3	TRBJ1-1	TGTGCCAGCAGCTTAGAAGGGACAGGGGATACTGAAGCTTTCTTT	CASSLEGTGDTEAFF
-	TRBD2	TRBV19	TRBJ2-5	TGTGCCAGTAGTATACTAGCGGGGAGAGAGACCCAGTACTTC	CASSILAGRETQYF
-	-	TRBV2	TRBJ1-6	TGTGCCAGCAGTGGCGGACAGCATAATTCACCCCTCCACTTT	CASSGGQHNSPLHF
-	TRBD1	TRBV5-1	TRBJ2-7	TGCGCCAGCAGCTTGTGGACAGGGAGCTCCTACGAGCAGTACTTC	CASSLWTGSSYEQYF
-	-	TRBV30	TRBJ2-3	TGTGCCTGGAGTCAGGGTAGCACAGATACGCAGTATTTT	CAWSQGSTDTQYF
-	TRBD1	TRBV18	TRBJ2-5	TGTGCCAGCTCACCAGCCGGGACAGTCGACCAAGAGACCCAGTACTTC	CASSPAGTVDQETQYF
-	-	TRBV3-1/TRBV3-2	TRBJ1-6	TGTGCCAGCAGCCATACTCTTGGTTCACCCCTCCACTTT	CASSHTLGSPLHF
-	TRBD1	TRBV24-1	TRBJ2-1	TGTGCCACCAGTGATTTTACTTGGGACAGGGGGCGCGAGCAGTTCTTC	CATSDFTWDRGREQFF
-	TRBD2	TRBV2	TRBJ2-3	TGTGCCAGCAGTTTAGCGGGGGCTCTATACACAGATACGCAGTATTTT	CASSLAGALYTDTQYF
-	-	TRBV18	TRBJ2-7	TGTGCCAGCTCCCCGGACAGACCCTACGAGCAGTACTTC	CASSPDRPYEQYF
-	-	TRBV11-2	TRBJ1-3	TGTGCCAGCAGCCCCCCGGGTGCTGGAAACACCATATATTTT	CASSPPGAGNTIYF
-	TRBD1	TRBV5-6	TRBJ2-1	TGTGCCAGCAGCTTACTGGGACAGGGGGCCAATGAGCAGTTCTTC	CASSLLGQGANEQFF
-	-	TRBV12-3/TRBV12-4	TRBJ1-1	TGTGCCAGCACCCTCAACACTGAAGCTTTCTTT	CASTLNTEAFF
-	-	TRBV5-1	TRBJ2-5	TGCGCCAGCAGCTTGGGCCCCTTTGGGGATACGGGGGAGACCCAGTACTTC	CASSLGPFGDTGETQYF
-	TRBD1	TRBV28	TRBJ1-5	TGTGCCAGCCTAGAGGCTGGACAGGGGGCTTATAGCAATCAGCCCCAGCATTTT	CASLEAGQGAYSNQPQHF